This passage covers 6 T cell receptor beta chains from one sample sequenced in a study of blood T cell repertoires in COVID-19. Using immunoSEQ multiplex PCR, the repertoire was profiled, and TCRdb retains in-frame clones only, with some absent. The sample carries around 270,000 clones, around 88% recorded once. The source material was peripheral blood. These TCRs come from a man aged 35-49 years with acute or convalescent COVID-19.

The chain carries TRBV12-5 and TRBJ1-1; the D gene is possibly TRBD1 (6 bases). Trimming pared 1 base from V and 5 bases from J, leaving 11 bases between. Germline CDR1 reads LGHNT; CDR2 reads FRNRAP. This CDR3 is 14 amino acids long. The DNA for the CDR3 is TGTGCTAGTGGTTTGGACGCAACAGGGACTGAAGCTTTCTTT. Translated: CASGLDATGTEAFF.

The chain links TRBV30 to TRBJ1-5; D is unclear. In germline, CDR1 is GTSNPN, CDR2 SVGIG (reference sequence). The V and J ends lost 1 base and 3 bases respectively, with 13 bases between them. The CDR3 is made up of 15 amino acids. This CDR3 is CAWSDGRRVNQPQHF. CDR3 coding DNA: TGTGCCTGGAGTGACGGACGGCGGGTCAATCAGCCCCAGCATTTT.

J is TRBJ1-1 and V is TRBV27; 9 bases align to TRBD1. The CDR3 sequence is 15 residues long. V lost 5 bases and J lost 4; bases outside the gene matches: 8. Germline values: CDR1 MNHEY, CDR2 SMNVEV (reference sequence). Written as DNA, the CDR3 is TGTGCCAGCAGTCCTCAGGGACAGGGCCCCACTGAAGCTTTCTTT. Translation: CASSPQGQGPTEAFF.

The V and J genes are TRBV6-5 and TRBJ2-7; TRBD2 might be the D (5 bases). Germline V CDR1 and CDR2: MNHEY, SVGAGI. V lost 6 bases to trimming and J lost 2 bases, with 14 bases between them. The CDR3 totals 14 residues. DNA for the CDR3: TGTGCCAGCAGCCGCGGACTGGGTACCTACGAGCAGTACTTC. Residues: CASSRGLGTYEQYF.

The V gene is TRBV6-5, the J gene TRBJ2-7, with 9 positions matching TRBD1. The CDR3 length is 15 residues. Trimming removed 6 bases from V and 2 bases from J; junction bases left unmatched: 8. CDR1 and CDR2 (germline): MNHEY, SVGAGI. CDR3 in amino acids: CASREGQGSTYEQYF. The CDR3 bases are TGTGCCAGCAGAGAGGGACAGGGCTCCACCTACGAGCAGTACTTC.

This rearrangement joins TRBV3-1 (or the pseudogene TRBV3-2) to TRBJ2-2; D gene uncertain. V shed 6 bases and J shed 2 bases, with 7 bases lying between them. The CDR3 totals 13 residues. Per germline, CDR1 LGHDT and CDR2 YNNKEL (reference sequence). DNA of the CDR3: TGTGCCAGCAGGGCAGGCAACACCGGGGAGCTGTTTTTT. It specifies CASRAGNTGELFF.